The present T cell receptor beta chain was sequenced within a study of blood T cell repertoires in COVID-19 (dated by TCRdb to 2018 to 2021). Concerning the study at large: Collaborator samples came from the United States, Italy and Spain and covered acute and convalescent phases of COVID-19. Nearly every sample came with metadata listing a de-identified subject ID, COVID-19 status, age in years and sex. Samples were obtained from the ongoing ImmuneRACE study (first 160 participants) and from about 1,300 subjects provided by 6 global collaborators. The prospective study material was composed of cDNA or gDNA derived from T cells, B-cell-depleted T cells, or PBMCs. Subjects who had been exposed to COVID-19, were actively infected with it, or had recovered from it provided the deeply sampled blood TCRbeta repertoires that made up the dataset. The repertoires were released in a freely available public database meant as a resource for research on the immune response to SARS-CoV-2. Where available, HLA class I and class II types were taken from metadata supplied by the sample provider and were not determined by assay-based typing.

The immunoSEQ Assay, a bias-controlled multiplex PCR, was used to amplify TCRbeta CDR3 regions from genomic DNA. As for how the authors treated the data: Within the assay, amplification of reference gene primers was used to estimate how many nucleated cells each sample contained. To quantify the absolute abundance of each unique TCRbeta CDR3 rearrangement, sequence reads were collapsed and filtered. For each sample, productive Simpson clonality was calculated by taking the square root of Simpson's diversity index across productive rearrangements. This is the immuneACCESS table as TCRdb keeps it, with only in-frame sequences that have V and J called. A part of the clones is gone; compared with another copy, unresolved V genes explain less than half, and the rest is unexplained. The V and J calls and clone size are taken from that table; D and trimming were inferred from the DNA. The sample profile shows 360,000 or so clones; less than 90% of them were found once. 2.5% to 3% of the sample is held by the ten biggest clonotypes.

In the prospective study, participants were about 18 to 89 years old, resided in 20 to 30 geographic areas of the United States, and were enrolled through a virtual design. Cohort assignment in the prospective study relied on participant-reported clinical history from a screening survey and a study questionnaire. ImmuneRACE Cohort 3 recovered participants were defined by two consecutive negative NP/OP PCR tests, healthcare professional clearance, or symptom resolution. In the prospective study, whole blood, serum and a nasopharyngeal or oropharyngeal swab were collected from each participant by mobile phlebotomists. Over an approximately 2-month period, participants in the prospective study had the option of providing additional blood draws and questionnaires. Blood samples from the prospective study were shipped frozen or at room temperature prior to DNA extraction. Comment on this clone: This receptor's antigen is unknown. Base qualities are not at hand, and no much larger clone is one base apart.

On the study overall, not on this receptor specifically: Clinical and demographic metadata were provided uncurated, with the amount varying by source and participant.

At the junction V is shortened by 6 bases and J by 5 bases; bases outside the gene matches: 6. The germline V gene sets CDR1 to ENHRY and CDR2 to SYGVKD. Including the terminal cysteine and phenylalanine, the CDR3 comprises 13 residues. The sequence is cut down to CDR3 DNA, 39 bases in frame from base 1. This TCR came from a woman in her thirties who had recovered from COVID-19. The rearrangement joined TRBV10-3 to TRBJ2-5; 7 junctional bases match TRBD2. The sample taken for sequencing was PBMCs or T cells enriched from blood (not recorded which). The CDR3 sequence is CAIRSGRGETQYF. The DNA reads TGTGCCATCAGGTCGGGGAGGGGTGAGACCCAGTACTTC.